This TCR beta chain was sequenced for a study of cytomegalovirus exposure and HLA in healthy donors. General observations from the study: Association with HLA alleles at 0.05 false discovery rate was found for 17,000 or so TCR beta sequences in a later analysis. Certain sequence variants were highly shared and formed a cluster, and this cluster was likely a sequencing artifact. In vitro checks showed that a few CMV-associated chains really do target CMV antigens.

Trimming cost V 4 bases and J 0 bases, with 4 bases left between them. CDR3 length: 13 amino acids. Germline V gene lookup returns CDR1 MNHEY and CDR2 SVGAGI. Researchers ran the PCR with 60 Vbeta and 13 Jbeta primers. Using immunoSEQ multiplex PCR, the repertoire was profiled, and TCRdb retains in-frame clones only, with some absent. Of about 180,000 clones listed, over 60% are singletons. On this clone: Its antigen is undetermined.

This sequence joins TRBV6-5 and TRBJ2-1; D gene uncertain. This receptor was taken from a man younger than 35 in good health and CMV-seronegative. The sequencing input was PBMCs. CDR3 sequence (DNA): TGTGCCAGCAGTTCCAGCTCCTACAATGAGCAGTTCTTC. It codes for CASSSSSYNEQFF.